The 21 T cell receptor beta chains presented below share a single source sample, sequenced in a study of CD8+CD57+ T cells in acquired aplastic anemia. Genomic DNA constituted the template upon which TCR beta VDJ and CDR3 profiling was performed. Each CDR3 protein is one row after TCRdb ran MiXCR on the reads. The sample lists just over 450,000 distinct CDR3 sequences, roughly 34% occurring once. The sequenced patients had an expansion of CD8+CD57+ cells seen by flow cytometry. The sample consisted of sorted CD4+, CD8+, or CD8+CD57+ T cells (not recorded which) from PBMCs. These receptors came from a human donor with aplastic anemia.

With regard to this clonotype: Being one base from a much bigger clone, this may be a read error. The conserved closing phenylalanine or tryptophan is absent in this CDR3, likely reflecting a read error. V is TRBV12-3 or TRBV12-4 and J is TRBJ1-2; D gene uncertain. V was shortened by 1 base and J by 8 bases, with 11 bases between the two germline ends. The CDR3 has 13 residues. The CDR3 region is CASSLGQSFGYTS. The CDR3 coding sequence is TGTGCCAGCAGTTTAGGGCAGTCTTTCGGCTACACCTCC.

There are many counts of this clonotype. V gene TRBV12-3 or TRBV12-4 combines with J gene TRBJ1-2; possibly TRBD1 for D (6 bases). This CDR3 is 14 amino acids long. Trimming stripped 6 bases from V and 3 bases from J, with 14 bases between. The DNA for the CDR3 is TGTGCCAGCAGCTACAGGGATGGGGACTATGGCTACACCTTC. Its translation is CASSYRDGDYGYTF.

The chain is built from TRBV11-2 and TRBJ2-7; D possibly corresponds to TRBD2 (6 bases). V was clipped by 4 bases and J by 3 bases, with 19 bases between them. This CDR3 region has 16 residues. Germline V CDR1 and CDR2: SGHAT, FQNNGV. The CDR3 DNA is TGTGCCAGCAGCTCTGTAAGGACGGGAGATTACTACGAGCAGTACTTC. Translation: CASSSVRTGDYYEQYF.

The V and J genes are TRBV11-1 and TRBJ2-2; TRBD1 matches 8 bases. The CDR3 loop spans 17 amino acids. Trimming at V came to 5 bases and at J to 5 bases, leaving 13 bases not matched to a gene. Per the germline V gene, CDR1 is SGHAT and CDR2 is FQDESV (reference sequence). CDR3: CASSHSQGAMSTGELFF. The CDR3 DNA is TGTGCCAGCAGCCACTCGCAGGGGGCTATGAGTACCGGGGAGCTGTTTTTT.

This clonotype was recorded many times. The CDR3 coding sequence is TGTGCCAGCAGTGAAGACAGGTGGGATGGCTACACCTTC. Translating it yields CASSEDRWDGYTF. The genes are TRBV6-1 and TRBJ1-2; D might be TRBD1 (5 bases). The CDR3 has 13 residues. V lost 1 base and J lost 6, with 9 bases in between. Looked up from germline, CDR1 is MNHNS and CDR2 is SASEGT.

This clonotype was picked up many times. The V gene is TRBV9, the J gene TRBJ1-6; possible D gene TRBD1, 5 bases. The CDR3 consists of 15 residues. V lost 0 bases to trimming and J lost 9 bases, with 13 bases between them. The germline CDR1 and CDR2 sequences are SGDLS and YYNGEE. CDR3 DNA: TGTGCCAGCAGCGTAGAGGGACGATGGACTTCACCCCTCCACTTT. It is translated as CASSVEGRWTSPLHF.

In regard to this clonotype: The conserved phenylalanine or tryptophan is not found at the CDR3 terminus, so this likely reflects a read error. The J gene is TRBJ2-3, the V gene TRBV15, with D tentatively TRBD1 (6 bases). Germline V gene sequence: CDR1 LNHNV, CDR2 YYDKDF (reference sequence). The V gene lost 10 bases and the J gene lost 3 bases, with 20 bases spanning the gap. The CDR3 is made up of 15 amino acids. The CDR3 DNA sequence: TGTGCCAGCAGTCCCCCGACAGGCCTTACAGATACGCAGTATCTT. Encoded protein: CASSPPTGLTDTQYL.

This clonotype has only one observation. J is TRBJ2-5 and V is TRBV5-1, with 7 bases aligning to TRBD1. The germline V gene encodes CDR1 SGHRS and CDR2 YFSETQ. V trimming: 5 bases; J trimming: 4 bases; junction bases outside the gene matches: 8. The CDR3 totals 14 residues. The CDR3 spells CASSPTGDSETQYF. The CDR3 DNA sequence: TGCGCCAGCAGTCCAACAGGGGATTCAGAGACCCAGTACTTC.

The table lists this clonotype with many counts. The CDR3 bases are TGCGCCAGCAGCCAAGTCCCCACGGTCCGAAGCTATGGCTACACCTTC. The encoded protein is CASSQVPTVRSYGYTF. The J gene is TRBJ1-2, the V gene TRBV4-1, with unresolved D. The germline V gene has CDR1 MGHRA and CDR2 YSYEKL. The germline V and J ends were trimmed by 1 base and 4 bases, with 16 bases remaining between them. This CDR3 has 16 residues.

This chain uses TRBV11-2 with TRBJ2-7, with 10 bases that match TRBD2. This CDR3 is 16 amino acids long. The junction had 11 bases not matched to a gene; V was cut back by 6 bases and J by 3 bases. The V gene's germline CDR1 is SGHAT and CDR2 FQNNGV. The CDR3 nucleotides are TGTGCCAGCAGGCCAACTAGCGGGACAGGAATCTACGAGCAGTACTTC. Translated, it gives CASRPTSGTGIYEQYF.

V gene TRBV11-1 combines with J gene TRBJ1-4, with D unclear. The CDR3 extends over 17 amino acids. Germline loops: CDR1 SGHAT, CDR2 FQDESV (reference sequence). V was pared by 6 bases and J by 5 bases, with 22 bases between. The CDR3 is CASSEYSPSGYNEKLFF. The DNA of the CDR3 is TGTGCCAGCAGTGAATACAGTCCCTCCGGCTACAATGAAAAACTGTTTTTT.

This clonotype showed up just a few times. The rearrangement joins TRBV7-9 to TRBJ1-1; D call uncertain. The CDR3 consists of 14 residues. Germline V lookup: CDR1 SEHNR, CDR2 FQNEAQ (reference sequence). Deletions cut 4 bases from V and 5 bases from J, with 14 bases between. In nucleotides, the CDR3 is TGTGCCAGCAGCTCCGGGAGATCCCGGACTGAAGCTTTCTTT. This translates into CASSSGRSRTEAFF.

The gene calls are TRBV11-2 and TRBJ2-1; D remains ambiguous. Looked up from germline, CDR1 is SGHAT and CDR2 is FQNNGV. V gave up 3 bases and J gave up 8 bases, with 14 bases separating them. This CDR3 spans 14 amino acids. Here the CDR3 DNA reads TGTGCCAGCAGCTTGCCCGGTAATATGGATGAGCAGTTCTTC. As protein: CASSLPGNMDEQFF.

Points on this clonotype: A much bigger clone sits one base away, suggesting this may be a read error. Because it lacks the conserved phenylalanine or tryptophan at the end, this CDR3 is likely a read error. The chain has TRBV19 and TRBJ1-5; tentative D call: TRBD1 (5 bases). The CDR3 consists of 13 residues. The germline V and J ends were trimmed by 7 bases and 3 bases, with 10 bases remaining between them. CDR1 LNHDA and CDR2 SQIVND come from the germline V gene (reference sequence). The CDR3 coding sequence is TGTGCCAGTATAGACAGTTACAATCAGCCCCAGCATCTT. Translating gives CASIDSYNQPQHL.

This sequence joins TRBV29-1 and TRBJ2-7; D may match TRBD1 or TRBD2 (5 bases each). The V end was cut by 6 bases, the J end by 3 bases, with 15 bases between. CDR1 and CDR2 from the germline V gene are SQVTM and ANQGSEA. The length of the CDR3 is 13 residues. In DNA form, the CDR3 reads TGCAGCGTCTGCCGGGGCTCCGGCTACGAGCAGTACTTC. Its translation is CSVCRGSGYEQYF.

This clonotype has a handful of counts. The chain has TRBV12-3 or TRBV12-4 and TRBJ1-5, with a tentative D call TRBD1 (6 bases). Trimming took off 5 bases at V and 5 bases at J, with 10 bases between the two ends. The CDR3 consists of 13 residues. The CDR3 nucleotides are TGTGCCAGCAGTGTACAGGGCGATCAGCCCCAGCATTTT. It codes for CASSVQGDQPQHF.

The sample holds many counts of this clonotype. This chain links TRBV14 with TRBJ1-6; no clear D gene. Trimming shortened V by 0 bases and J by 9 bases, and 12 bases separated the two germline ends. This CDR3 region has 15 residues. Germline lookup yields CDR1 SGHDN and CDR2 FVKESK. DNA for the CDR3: TGTGCCAGCAGCCAAGATCAGCATTCTTCTTCACCCCTCCACTTT. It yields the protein CASSQDQHSSSPLHF.

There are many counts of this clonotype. The CDR3 bases are TGTGCCAGTAGTAGGACTAGCCTGGATGAGCAGTTCTTC. It codes for CASSRTSLDEQFF. V is TRBV19 and J is TRBJ2-1; 8 bases map to TRBD2. J gave up 8 bases and V 4 bases, and 4 bases lay outside the gene matches. Germline CDR1 reads LNHDA; CDR2 reads SQIVND (reference sequence). This CDR3 is 13 amino acids long.

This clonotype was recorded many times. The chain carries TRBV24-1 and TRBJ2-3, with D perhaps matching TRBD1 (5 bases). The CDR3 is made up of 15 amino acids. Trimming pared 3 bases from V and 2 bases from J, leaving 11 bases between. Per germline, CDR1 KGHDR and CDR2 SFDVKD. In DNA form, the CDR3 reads TGTGCCACCAGTGATACCAGGGTTAACACAGATACGCAGTATTTT. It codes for CATSDTRVNTDTQYF.

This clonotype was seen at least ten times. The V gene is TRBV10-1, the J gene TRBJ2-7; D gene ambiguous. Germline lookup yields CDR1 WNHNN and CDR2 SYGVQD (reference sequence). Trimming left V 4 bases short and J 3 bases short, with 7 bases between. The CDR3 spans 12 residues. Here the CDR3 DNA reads TGCGCCAGCAGTGCGGGCTACTACGAGCAGTACTTC. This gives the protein CASSAGYYEQYF.

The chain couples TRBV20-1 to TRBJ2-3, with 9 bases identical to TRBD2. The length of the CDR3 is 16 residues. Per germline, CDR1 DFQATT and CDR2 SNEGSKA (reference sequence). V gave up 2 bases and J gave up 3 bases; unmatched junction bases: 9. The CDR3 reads CSARPLAGTGTDTQYF. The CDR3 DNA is TGCAGTGCTAGACCGCTAGCGGGAACGGGGACAGATACGCAGTATTTT.